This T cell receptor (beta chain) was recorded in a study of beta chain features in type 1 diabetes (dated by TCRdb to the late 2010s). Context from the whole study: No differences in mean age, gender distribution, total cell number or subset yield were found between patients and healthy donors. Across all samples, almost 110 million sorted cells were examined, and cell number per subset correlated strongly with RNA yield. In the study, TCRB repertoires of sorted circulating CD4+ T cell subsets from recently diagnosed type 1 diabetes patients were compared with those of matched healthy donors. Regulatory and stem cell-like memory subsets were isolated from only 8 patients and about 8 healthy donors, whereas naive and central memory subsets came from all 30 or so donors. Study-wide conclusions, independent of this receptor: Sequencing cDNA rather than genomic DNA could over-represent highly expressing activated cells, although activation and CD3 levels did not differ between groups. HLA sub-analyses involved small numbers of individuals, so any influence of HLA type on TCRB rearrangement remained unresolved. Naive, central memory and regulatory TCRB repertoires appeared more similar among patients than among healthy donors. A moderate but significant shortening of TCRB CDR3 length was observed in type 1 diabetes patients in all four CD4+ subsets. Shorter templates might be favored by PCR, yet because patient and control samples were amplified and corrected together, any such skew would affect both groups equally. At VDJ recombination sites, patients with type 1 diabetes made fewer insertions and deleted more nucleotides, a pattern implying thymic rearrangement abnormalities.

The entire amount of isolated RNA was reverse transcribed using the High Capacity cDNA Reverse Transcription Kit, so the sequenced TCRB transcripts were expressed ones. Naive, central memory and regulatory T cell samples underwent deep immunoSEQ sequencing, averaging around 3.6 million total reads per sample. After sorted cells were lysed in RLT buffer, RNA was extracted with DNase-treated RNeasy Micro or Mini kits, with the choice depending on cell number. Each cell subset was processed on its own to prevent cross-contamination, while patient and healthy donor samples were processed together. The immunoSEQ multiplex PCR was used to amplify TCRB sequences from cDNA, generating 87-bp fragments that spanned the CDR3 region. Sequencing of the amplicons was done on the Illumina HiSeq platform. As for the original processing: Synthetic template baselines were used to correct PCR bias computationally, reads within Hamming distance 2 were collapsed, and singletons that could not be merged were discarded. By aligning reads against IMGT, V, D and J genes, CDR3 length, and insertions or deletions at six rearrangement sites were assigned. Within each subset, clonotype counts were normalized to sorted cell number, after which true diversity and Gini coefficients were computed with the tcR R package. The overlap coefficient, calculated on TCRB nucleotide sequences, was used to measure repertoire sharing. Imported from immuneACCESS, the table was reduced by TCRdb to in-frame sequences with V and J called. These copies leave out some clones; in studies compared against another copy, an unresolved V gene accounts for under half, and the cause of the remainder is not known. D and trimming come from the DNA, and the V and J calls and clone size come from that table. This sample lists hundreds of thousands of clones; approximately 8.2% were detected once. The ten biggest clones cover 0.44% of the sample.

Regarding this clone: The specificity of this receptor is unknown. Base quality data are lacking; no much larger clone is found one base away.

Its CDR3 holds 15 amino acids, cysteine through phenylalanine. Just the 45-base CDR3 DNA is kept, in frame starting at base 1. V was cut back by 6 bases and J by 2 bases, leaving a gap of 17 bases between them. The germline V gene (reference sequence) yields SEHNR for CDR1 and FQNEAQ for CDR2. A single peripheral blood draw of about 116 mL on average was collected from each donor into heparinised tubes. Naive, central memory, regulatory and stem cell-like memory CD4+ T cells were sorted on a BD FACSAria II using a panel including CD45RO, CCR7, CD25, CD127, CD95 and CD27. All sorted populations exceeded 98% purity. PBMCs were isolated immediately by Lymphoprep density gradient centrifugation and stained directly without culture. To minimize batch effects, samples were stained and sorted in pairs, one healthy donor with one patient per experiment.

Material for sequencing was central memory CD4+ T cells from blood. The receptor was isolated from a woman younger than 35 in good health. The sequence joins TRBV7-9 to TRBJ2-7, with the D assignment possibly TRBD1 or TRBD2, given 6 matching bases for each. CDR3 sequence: CASSPTRGLTYEQYF. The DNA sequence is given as TGTGCCAGCAGTCCAACCCGGGGGCTAACCTACGAGCAGTACTTC.